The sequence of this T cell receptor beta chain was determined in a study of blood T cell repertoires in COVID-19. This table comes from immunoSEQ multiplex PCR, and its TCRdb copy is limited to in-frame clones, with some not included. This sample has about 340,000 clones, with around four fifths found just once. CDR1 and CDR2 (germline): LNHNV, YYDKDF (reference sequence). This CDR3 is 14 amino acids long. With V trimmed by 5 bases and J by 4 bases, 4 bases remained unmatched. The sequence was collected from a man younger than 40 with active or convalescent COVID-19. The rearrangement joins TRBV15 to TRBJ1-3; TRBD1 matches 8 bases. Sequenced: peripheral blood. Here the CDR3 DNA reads TGTGCCACCAGCTCGACAGGGGAAGGAAACACCATATATTTT. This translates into CATSSTGEGNTIYF.